This TCR beta chain emerged from a study of spatial heterogeneity in lung cancer. The overall study: Tumor-region counts of TCR transcripts tracked strongly with a T cell module score from matched bulk RNA-seq.

The sample holds many counts of this clonotype. Its antigen is unidentified. Being off target in a library aimed at alpha chains, this beta chain has a size of little meaning. General study points: Expanded alpha and beta TCR counts within tumors tracked tumor mutation counts.

Time point specified: sample taken at primary tumor resection. Samples came from 65 to 75 TRACERx patients with untreated early-stage lung cancer. Every TCR cDNA molecule bore its own unique molecular identifier. TCRdb used MiXCR to reprocess the 5' RACE reads, holding one entry per CDR3 protein. The sample contains 11,000 to 15,000 distinct CDR3 sequences, approximately 4.5% of which appear only once. This CDR3 has 16 residues. V lost 3 bases and J 4 bases, leaving 15 bases between the germline ends. Per the germline V gene, CDR1 is WSHSY and CDR2 is SAAADI. This sequence joins TRBV10-2 and TRBJ2-2, with TRBD2 as a possible D gene (6 bases). The material sequenced was lung tumor tissue, taken at surgery. The clonotype originates from a female donor with early-stage non-small cell lung cancer. CDR3 nucleotides: TGCGCCAGCAGTGAAGGGGACTGGTCCCCCACCGGGGAGCTGTTTTTT. Translated: CASSEGDWSPTGELFF.